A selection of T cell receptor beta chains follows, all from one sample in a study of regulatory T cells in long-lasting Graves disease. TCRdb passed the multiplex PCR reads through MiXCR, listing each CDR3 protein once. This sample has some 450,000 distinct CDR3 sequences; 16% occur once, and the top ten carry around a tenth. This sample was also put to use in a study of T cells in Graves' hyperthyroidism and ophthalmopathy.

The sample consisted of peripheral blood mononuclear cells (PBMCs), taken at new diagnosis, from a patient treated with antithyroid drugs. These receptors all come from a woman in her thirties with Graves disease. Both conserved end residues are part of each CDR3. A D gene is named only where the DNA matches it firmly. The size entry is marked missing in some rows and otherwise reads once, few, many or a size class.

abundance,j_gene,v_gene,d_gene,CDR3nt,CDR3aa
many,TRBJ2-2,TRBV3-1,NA,TGTGCCAGCAGCCAGCAGGGGCCCGGGGAGCTGTTTTTT,CASSQQGPGELFF
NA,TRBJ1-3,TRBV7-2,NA,TGTGCCAGCAGCTCCGGGACCCGAGACACCATATATTTT,CASSSGTRDTIYF
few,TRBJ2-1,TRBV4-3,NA,TGCGCCAGCAGCCCGGCCATTAGGTCAGGGGCCGCCCAGTTCTTC,CASSPAIRSGAAQFF
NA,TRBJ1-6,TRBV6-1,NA,TGTGCCAGCAGTCCCCAACGAGGTCTTCTCTATAATTCACCCCTCCACTTT,CASSPQRGLLYNSPLHF
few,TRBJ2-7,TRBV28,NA,TGTGCCAGCAGCCGGACAAGTTACTACGAGCAGTACTTC,CASSRTSYYEQYF
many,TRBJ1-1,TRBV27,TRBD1,TGTGCCAGCAGTACGCCCGGGACAGGGGGCGCAAGGACTGAAGCTTTCTTT,CASSTPGTGGARTEAFF
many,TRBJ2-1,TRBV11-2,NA,TGTGCCAGCAGGGGTGATGGTTTGAATGAGCAGTTCTTC,CASRGDGLNEQFF
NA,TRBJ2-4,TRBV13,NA,TGTGCCAGCAGCTTAAGGTTCCGAGAGGGCAATGAGCAGTACTTC,CASSLRFREGNEQYF
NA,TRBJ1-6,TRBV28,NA,TGTGCCAGCAGTTTACTTCCGGGGACTATTCTGACCCTCCACTTT,CASSLLPGTILTLHF
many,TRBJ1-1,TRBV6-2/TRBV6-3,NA,TGTGCCAGCAGTTACTTCAAAAACACTGAAGCTTTCTTT,CASSYFKNTEAFF
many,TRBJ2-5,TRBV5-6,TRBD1,TGTGCCAGCAGCTTAGGACAGGAACGGCAAGAGACCCAGTACTTC,CASSLGQERQETQYF
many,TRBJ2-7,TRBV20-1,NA,TGCAGTGCTAGAGATTCCGAGCAGTACTTC,CSARDSEQYF
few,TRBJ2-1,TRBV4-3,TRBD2,TGCGCCAGCAGCCTCAGCGGGAGGGTCAATGAGCAGTTCTTC,CASSLSGRVNEQFF
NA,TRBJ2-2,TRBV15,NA,TGTGCCACCAGCACGCCCGGGACCGAGAACACCGGGGAGCTGTTTTTT,CATSTPGTENTGELFF
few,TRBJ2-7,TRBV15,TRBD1,TGTGCCACCAGCATAAGGACAGGGACGGGCGAGCAGTACTTC,CATSIRTGTGEQYF
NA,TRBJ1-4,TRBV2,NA,TGTGTCAGCAGTGAAGTGGTCTCGAGACTGTTTTTT,CVSSEVVSRLFF
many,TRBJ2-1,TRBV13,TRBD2,TGTGCCAGCAGCACGGGACTAGCGGGAGGAGACCCCTACAATGAGCAGTTCTTC,CASSTGLAGGDPYNEQFF
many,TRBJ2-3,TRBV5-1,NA,TGCGCCAGCAGCCAGGGACGGCCTCAAGATACGCAGTATTTT,CASSQGRPQDTQYF
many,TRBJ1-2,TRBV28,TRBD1,TGTGCCAGCAGTTTCGGGCAGGGGGCCGTCGGCTACACCTTC,CASSFGQGAVGYTF
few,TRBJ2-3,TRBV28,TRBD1,TGTGCCAGCGGCCGTTCCGGGACAGGTTTAGCAGATACGCAGTATTTT,CASGRSGTGLADTQYF
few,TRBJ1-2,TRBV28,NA,TGTGCCAGCAGTTTTACTTTGTACTATGGCTACACCTTC,CASSFTLYYGYTF
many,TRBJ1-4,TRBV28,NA,TGTGCCAGCAGTTTATTGTCGCATCAACTGTTTTTT,CASSLLSHQLFF
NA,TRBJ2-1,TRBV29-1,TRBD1,TGCAGCGTTGAATCGTTGGACAGGGCTTTCTCTCGCAATGAGCAGTTCTTC,CSVESLDRAFSRNEQFF
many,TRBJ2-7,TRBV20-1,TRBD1,TGCAGTGCTCAAGAAAACAGGGGTGGTTCCTACGAGCAGTACTTC,CSAQENRGGSYEQYF
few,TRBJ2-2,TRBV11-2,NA,TGTGCCAGCAGCTTAGAACTAGCCGCCCGGGAGCTGTTTTTT,CASSLELAARELFF
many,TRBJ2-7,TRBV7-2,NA,TGTGCCAGCGGATCACCCTACAACTACGAGCAGTACTTC,CASGSPYNYEQYF
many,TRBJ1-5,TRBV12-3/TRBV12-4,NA,TGTGCCAGCTCCAAGGGAGGGGGAAATCAGCCCCAGCATTTT,CASSKGGGNQPQHF
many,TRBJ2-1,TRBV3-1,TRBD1,TGTGCCAGCAGCCAAGGGACAGGGCGGAATGAGCAGTTCTTC,CASSQGTGRNEQFF
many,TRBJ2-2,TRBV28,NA,TGTGCCAGCAGCCCGGACAAAAGTACCGGGGAGCTGTTTTTT,CASSPDKSTGELFF
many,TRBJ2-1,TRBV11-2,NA,TGTGCCAGCAGCTTAGATAGGAGGGGTGAGCAGTTCTTC,CASSLDRRGEQFF
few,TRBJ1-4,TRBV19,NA,TGTGCCAGTAGTATGGTTCAGAATGAAAAACTGTTTTTT,CASSMVQNEKLFF
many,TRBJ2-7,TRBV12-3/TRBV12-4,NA,TGTGCCAGCACCCTCTGGGACTCCTACGAGCAGTACTTC,CASTLWDSYEQYF
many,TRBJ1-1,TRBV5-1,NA,TGCGCCAGCAGCTTGACTCGTCGGCAAAACACTGAAGCTTTCTTT,CASSLTRRQNTEAFF
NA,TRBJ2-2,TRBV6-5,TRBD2,TGTGCCAGCAGTTACTCGGGGCGGGAGCTAAACACCGGGGAGCTGTTTTTT,CASSYSGRELNTGELFF
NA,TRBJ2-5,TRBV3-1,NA,TGTGCCACCAGAGGGACCCAGGGAGAGACCCAGTACTTC,CATRGTQGETQYF
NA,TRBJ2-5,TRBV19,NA,TGTGCCAGTCTCAAGGGGAAATACCAAGAGACCCAGTACTTC,CASLKGKYQETQYF
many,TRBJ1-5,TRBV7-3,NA,TGTGCCAGCCCCCCTACGCAGGGAAGCAATCAGCCCCAGCATTTT,CASPPTQGSNQPQHF
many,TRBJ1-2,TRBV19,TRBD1,TGTGCCAGTAGCAGGGGGCTTTCTGGCTACACCTTC,CASSRGLSGYTF
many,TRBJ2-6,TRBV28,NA,TGTGCCAGCAGTTCCCTTGGGGACGGTCCCTCTGGGGCCAACGTCCTGACTTTC,CASSSLGDGPSGANVLTF
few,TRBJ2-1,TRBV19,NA,TGTGCCAGTAACGCCTGGGCGGGAAGCTCCTACAATGAGCAGTTCTTC,CASNAWAGSSYNEQFF
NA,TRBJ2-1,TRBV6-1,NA,TGTGCCAGCGGAGGGGGGGAGCAGTTCTTC,CASGGGEQFF
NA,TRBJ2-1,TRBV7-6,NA,TGTGCCAGCAGCTCGGGGGGCGCCCGAGGGGCCATCTTC,CASSSGGARGAIF
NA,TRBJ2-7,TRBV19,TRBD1,TGTGCCAGTAGTATTCTCCGGGACAGATCCTACGAGCAGTACTTC,CASSILRDRSYEQYF
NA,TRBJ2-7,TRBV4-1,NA,TGCGCCAGCAGCCAACCGTTATCCCTCTTGGTAGGGGAGCAGTACTTC,CASSQPLSLLVGEQYF
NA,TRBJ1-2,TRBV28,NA,TGTGCCAGCAGTGCCCAGGAGGGCTTAGAAAATGGCTACACCTTC,CASSAQEGLENGYTF
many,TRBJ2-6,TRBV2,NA,TGTGCCAGCAGAAGTGTGGCGGCGAGTTATGGGGCCAACGTCCTGACTTTC,CASRSVAASYGANVLTF
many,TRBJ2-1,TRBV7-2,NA,TGTGCCAGCAGCTCAGGGACCCATCGGTGGTATGAGCAGTTCTTC,CASSSGTHRWYEQFF
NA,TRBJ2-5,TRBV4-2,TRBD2,TGTGCCAGCAGCCAAGGGTCTAGCGGGATTCAGGAGACCCAGTACTTC,CASSQGSSGIQETQYF
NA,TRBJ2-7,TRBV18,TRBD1,TGTGCCAGCTCACCACCGCTGGGGGACAGCGACTCCTACGAGCAGTACTTC,CASSPPLGDSDSYEQYF
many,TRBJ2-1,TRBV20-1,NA,TGCAGTGCTTCCCACCCCCCCACCATATACAATGAGCAGTTCTTC,CSASHPPTIYNEQFF
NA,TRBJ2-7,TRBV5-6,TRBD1,TGTGCCAGCTACCTACAGGGGAGCCACGAGCAGTACTTC,CASYLQGSHEQYF
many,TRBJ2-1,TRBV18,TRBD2,TGTGCCAGCTCATCTGGACTAGCGGGAAGCAATGAGCAGTTCTTC,CASSSGLAGSNEQFF
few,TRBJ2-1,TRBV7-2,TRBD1,TGTGCCAGCAGCTTACGCCCCATAAGACAGGGCTCGTACAATGAGCAGTTCTTC,CASSLRPIRQGSYNEQFF
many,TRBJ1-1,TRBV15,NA,TGTGCCACCAGCAGAGATCCTAGGGGGAACACTGAAGCTTTCTTT,CATSRDPRGNTEAFF
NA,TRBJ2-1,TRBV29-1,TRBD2,TGCAGCGTTGAACAGCGGGGACTATACAATGAGCAGTTCTTC,CSVEQRGLYNEQFF
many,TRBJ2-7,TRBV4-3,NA,TGCGCCAGCAGCCAGTACCGGGACACGTCGGCCTACGAGCAGTACTTC,CASSQYRDTSAYEQYF
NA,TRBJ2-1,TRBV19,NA,TGTGCCAGTAGGGAGGGGGGCCTAAACAATGAGCAGTTCTTC,CASREGGLNNEQFF
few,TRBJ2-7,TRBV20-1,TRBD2,TGCAGTGCTACTATAGCGGGGGGTTACGAGCAGTACTTC,CSATIAGGYEQYF
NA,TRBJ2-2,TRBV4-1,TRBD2,TGCGCCAGCAGCCAAGATCGTACTAGCGGGAGGGGGGCCGGGGAGCTGTTTTTT,CASSQDRTSGRGAGELFF
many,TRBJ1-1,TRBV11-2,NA,TGTGCCAGCAGCTTTTCGGTCTCTGAAGCTTTCTTT,CASSFSVSEAFF